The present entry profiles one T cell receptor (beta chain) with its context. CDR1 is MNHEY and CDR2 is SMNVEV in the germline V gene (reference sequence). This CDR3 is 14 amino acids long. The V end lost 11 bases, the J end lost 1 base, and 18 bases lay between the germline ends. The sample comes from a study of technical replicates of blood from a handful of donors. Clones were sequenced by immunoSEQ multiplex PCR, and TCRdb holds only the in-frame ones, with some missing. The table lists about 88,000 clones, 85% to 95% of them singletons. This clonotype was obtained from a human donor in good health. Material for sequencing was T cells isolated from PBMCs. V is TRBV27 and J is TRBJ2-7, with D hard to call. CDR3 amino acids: CACRLSIISYEQYF. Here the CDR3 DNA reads TGTGCCTGCCGATTGAGTATTATTTCCTACGAGCAGTACTTC.